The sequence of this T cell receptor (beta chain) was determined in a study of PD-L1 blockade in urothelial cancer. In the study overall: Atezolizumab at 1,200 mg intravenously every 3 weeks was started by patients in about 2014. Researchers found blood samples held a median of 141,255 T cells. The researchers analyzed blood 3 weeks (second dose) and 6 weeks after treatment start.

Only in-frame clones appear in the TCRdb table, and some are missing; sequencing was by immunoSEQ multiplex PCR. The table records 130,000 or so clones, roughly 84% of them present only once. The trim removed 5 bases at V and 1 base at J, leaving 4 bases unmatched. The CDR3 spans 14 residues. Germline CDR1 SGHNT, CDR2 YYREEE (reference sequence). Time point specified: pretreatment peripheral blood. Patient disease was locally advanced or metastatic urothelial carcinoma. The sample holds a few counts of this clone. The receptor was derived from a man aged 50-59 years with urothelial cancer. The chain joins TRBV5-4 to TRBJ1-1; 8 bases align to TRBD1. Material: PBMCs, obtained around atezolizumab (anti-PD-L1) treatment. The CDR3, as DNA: TGTGCCAGCAGACCGGACAGGGCGAACACTGAAGCTTTCTTT. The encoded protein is CASRPDRANTEAFF.